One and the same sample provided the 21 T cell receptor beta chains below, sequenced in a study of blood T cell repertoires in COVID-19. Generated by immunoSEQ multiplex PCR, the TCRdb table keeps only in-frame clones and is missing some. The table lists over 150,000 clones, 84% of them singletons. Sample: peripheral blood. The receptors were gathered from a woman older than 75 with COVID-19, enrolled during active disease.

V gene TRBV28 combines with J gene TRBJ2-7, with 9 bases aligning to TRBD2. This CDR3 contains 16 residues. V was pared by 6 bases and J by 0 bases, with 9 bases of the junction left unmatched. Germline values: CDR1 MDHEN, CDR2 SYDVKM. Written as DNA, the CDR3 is TGTGCCAGCAGACTTATGGGAGCGGGGGGCTCCTACGAGCAGTACTTC. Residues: CASRLMGAGGSYEQYF.

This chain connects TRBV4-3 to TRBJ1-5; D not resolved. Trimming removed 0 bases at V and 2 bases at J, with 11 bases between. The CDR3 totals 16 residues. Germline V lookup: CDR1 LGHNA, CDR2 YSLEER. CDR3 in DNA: TGCGCCAGCAGCCAAGATCCCGGTCCGGGCAATCAGCCCCAGCATTTT. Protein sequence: CASSQDPGPGNQPQHF.

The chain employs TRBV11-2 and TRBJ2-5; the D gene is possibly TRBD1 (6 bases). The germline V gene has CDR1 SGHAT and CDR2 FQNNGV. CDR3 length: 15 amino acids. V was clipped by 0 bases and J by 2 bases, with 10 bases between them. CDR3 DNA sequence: TGTGCCAGCAGCTTAGAGAGGACAGAGCAAGAGACCCAGTACTTC. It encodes CASSLERTEQETQYF.

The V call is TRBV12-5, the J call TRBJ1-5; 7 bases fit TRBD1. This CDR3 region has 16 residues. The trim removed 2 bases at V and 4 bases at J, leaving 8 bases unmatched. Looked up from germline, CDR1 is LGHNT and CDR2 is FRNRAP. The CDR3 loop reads CASGLHPRGSNQPQHF. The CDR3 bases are TGTGCTAGTGGTTTGCATCCCAGGGGGTCGAATCAGCCCCAGCATTTT.

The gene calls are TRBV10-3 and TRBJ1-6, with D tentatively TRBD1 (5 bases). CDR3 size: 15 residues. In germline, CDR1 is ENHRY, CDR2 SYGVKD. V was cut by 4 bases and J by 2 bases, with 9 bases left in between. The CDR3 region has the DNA TGTGCCATCAGTGCAGACAGAACCTATAATTCACCCCTCCACTTT. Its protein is CAISADRTYNSPLHF.

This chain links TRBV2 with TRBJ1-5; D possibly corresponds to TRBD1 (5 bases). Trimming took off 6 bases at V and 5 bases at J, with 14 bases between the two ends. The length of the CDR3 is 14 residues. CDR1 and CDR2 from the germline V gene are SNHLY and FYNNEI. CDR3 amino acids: CASSKDGGDQPQHF. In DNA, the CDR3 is TGTGCCAGCAGCAAGGACGGGGGGGATCAGCCCCAGCATTTT.

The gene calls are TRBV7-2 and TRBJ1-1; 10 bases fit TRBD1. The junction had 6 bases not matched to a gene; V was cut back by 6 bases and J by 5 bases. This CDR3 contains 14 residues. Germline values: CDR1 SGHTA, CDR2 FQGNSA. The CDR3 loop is CASRLGQGNTEAFF. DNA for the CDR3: TGTGCCAGCAGGCTGGGACAGGGGAATACTGAAGCTTTCTTT.

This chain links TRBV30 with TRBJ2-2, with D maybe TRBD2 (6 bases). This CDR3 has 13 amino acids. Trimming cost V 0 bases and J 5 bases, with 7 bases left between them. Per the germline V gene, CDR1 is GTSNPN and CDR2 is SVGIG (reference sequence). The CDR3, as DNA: TGTGCCTGGAGTGTGGGGGGAACCGGGGAGCTGTTTTTT. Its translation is CAWSVGGTGELFF.

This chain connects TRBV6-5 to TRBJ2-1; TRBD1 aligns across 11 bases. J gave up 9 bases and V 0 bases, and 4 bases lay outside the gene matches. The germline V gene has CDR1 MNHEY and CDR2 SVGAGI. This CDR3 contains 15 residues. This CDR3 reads CASSYSRTGGGEQFF. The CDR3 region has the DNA TGTGCCAGCAGTTACTCGAGGACAGGGGGCGGTGAGCAGTTCTTC.

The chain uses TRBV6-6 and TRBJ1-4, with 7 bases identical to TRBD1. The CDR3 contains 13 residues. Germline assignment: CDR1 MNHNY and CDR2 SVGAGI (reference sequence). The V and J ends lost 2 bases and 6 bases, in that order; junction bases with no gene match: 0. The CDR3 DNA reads TGTGCCAGCAGTTACGGGACAGATGAAAAACTGTTTTTT. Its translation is CASSYGTDEKLFF.

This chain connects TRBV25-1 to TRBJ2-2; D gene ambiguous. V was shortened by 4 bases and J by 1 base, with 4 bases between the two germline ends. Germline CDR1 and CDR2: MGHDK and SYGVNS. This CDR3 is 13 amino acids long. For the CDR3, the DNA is TGTGCCAGCAGTGTCAGGAACACCGGGGAGCTGTTTTTT. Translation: CASSVRNTGELFF.

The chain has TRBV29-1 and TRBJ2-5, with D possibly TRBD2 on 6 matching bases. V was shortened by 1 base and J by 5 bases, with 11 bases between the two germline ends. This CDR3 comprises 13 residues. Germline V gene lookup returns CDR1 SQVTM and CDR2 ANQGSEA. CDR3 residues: CSVEGRGVETQYF. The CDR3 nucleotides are TGCAGCGTTGAAGGGCGGGGAGTCGAGACCCAGTACTTC.

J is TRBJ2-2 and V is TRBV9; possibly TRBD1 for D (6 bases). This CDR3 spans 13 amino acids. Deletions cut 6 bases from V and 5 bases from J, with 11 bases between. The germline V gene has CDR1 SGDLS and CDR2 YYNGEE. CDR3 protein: CASTQGRTGELFF. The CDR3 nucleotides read TGTGCCAGCACCCAGGGGAGAACCGGGGAGCTGTTTTTT.

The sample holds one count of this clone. CDR3 coding DNA: TGTGCCACCAGTGAGGCAGGATACTATGGCTACACCTTC. Its translation: CATSEAGYYGYTF. The J gene is TRBJ1-2, the V gene TRBV24-1, with D hard to call. There are 13 residues in the CDR3. With 4 bases removed from V and 3 bases from J, the gap between germline ends came to 8 bases. CDR1 and CDR2 (germline): KGHDR, SFDVKD.

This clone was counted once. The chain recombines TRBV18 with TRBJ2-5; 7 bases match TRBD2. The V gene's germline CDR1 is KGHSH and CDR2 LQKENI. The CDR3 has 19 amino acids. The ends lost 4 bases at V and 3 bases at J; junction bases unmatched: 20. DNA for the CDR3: TGTGCCAGCTCACGACTGGGCGGGAGTGTTAGAACTATGGAAGAGACCCAGTACTTC. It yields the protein CASSRLGGSVRTMEETQYF.

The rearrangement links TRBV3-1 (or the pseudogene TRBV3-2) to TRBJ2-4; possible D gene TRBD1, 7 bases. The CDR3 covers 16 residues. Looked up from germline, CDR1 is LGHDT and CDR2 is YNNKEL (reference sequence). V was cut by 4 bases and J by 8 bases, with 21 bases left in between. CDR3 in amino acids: CASSLIKQGGHYIQYF. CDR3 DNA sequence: TGTGCCAGCAGCCTTATCAAGCAGGGGGGCCATTACATTCAGTACTTC.

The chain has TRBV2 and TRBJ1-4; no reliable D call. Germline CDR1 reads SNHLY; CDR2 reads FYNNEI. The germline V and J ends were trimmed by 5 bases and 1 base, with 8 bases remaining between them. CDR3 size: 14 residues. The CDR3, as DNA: TGTGCCAGCAGTTCTAGGATAACTAATGAAAAACTGTTTTTT. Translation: CASSSRITNEKLFF.

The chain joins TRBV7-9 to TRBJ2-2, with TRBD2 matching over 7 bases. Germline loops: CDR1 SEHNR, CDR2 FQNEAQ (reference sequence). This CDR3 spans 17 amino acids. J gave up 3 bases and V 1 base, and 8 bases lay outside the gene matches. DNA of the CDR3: TGTGCCAGCAGCTTAGACCCAGCGGGAACCTACACCGGGGAGCTGTTTTTT. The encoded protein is CASSLDPAGTYTGELFF.

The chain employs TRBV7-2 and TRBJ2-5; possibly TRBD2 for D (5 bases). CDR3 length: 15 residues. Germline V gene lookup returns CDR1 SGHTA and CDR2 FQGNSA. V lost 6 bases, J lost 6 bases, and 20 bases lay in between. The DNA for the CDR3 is TGTGCCAGCAGGCGAGGTTCGGACTCCCCCCAGACCCAGTACTTC. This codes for CASRRGSDSPQTQYF.

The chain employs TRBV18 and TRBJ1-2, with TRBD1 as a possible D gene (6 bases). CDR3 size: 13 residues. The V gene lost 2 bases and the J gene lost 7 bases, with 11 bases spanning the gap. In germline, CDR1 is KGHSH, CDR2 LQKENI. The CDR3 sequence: CASSPGGKGGYTF. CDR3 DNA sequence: TGTGCCAGCTCACCAGGGGGCAAGGGTGGCTACACCTTC.

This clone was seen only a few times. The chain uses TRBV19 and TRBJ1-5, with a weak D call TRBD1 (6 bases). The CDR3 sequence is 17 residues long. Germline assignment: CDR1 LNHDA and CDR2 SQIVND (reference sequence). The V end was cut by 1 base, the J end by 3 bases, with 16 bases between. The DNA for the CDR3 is TGTGCCAGTAGTATAGGGGGGCCAGGGAGAAACAATCAGCCCCAGCATTTT. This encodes CASSIGGPGRNNQPQHF.